Following are 25 T cell receptor delta chains from one sample sequenced in a study of gamma-delta T cells after stem cell transplantation. TCRdb fed the RT-PCR reads into CATT to redo clone calling. The table has over a thousand delta-chain clones, about 2.5% seen once; the top ten hold approximately 51%. What was sequenced was gamma-delta T cells. The receptor source for this set is a human donor. It is not recorded whose cells these are; they may come from a transplant donor.

This clone was observed a handful of times. TCRdb has a much larger clone's protein, which differs at residue 13 from the translation of this DNA, likely because of a read error; what is shown is the protein translated from the DNA. V gene TRDV2 combines with J gene TRDJ1, with 10 nucleotides matching TRDD3. This CDR3 contains 18 residues. The germline V gene has CDR1 GEAIGNYY and CDR2 EKD. V shed 3 bases and J 4 bases; nucleotides not matched to a gene: 16. The CDR3 DNA is TGTGCCTGTGACCCAATCAGTACTGGGGGATTATCCATCGATAAACTCATCTTT. Protein product: CACDPISTGGLSIDKLIF.

About this clone: A read error likely explains why the TCRdb protein, taken from a much larger clone, differs from this DNA's translation at residue 9; the protein shown is translated from the DNA. The chain couples TRDV2 to TRDJ1, with 9 bases identical to TRDD3. The germline V gene has CDR1 GEAIGNYY and CDR2 EKD. The trim removed 1 base at V and 0 bases at J, leaving 11 bases unmatched. The CDR3 spans 18 residues. The DNA of the CDR3 is TGTGCCTGTGACACGCTGGGGGATGCCACACTGTACACCGATAAACTCATCTTT. Protein product: CACDTLGDATLYTDKLIF.

The V and J genes are TRDV2 and TRDJ1, with D maybe TRDD3 (5 bases). Germline V gene sequence: CDR1 GEAIGNYY, CDR2 EKD. V was clipped by 0 bases and J by 0 bases, with 13 bases between them. This CDR3 comprises 16 residues. The CDR3 nucleotides are TGTGCCTGTGACACCGTGGGTGGGGAGTACACCGATAAACTCATCTTT. Its protein product is CACDTVGGEYTDKLIF.

This clone was picked up a small number of times. The translation of this DNA and the TCRdb protein of a much larger clone differ at residue 10, probably owing to a read error; the protein shown here is translated from the DNA. The chain uses TRDV1 and TRDJ1; a weak D match, TRDD2 (5 bases). The V end was cut by 3 bases, the J end by 6 bases, with 14 bases between. From germline, CDR1 is TSWWSYY and CDR2 QGS. The CDR3 runs 14 residues. CDR3 in amino acids: CALGDPSRTYKLIF. CDR3 sequence (DNA): TGTGCTCTTGGGGATCCTTCGAGAACCTATAAACTCATCTTT.

This clone has only a few counts. One base separates it from a far larger clone, so it is likely a read error. The same CDR3 arises from other DNA sequences in this sample as well. The J gene is TRDJ1, the V gene TRDV2; D not resolved. CDR3 size: 21 residues. Trimming removed 0 bases at V and 0 bases at J, with 28 bases between. Germline V lookup: CDR1 GEAIGNYY, CDR2 EKD. CDR3 amino acids: CACDTLPPGAVRRSYTDKLIF. CDR3 DNA: TGTGCCTGTGACACCTTGCCTCCTGGAGCCGTTAGGCGGTCGTACACCGATAAACTCATCTTT.

As concerns this clone: This DNA's translation and the protein TCRdb lists, from a much larger clone, do not match at residue 18, likely due to a read error; the protein shown is translated from the DNA. This chain uses TRDV2 with TRDJ1, with 11 nucleotides matching TRDD3. Germline V gives CDR1 GEAIGNYY, CDR2 EKD. The CDR3 runs 19 residues. CDR3 sequence (DNA): TGTGCCTGTGACTCGGCGGAAGTACTGGGGGATAGGGGGACCGATAAACTCACCTTT. It codes for CACDSAEVLGDRGTDKLTF.

To note about this clone: This DNA's translation differs at residue 5 from TCRdb's protein, which comes from a much larger clone; a read error is likely, and the protein shown is translated from the DNA. The gene calls are TRDV1 and TRDJ1; D may be TRDD2 (5 bases). The CDR3 is made up of 14 amino acids. V was shortened by 5 bases and J by 2 bases, with 12 bases between the two germline ends. Germline CDR1 TSWWSYY, CDR2 QGS. The CDR3 sequence is CALGNPSRTDKLIF. The CDR3 nucleotides are TGTGCTCTTGGGAATCCTTCGAGAACCGATAAACTCATCTTT.

The chain links TRDV2 to TRDJ1, with 11 bases aligning to TRDD3. The CDR3 extends over 18 amino acids. Germline CDR1 and CDR2: GEAIGNYY and EKD. After removal of 0 bases from V and 3 bases from J, the junction contained 11 bases not matched to a gene. CDR3 residues: CACDTVLGDTGASDKLIF. The CDR3 nucleotides read TGTGCCTGTGACACCGTTCTGGGGGATACAGGAGCCTCCGATAAACTCATCTTT.

The table lists this clone with a few counts. The rearrangement links TRDV2 to TRDJ1, with TRDD3 matching 12 bases. The germline V gene has CDR1 GEAIGNYY and CDR2 EKD. Unmatched junction bases numbered 8, after V lost 3 bases and J lost 1 base. The CDR3 is 17 amino acids. As DNA, the CDR3 is TGTGCCTGTGACGCCCTACTGGGGGATACCGGCACCGATAAACTCATCTTT. Protein: CACDALLGDTGTDKLIF.

The sample holds a few counts of this clone. A read error may be the cause here, since a much bigger clone is one base away. Because the CDR3's place on the DNA is in doubt, the DNA is left out and the CDR3 is given as listed by TCRdb. In the same sample, other DNA sequences code for this CDR3. This chain connects TRAV29/DV5 to TRDJ3; the table's D call TRDD3 went unverified against the DNA. With termini counted, the CDR3 has 26 amino acids. The V gene's germline CDR1 is NSMFDY and CDR2 ISSIKDK. The CDR3 here is CSVLLCSKVLGDRCGLSSWDTRQMFF.

Notes on this clone: Since a far larger clone is one base different, this is likely a read error. This specimen includes other DNA sequences encoding the same CDR3. The V and J genes are TRDV2 and TRDJ1; 9 positions agree with TRDD3. This CDR3 spans 25 amino acids. With V trimmed by 0 bases and J by 0 bases, 31 bases remained unmatched. Germline V lookup: CDR1 GEAIGNYY, CDR2 EKD. CDR3 loop: CACDTLVSGGSSPSQEANYTDKLIF. CDR3 coding DNA: TGTGCCTGTGACACCCTGGTATCTGGGGGATCGTCTCCCAGTCAGGAGGCTAATTACACCGATAAACTCATCTTT.

This clone appeared a few times. The protein TCRdb lists belongs to a much larger clone and differs from this DNA's translation at residue 4, which points to a read error; the protein shown is made from the DNA. The chain uses TRDV2 and TRDJ1; 11 bases agree with TRDD3. This CDR3 contains 18 residues. Trimming at V came to 5 bases and at J to 0 bases, leaving 13 bases not matched to a gene. Germline CDR1 GEAIGNYY, CDR2 EKD. CDR3 sequence: CACGPVRMGDTYTDKLIF. The CDR3 DNA reads TGTGCCTGTGGTCCGGTTAGAATGGGGGATACGTACACCGATAAACTCATCTTT.

This clone was picked up a small number of times. The protein in TCRdb stems from a much larger clone and differs at residue 8 from this DNA's translation, likely a read error; here the protein is translated from the DNA. The CDR3: CACDTVGNWENDKLIF. As DNA, the CDR3 is TGTGCCTGTGACACCGTGGGGAATTGGGAAAATGACAAACTCATCTTT. This chain connects TRDV2 to TRDJ1; D may be TRDD3 (5 bases). Trimming took off 0 bases at V and 8 bases at J, with 21 bases between the two ends. This CDR3 has 16 residues. Per germline, CDR1 GEAIGNYY and CDR2 EKD.

V usage is TRDV2 and J usage is TRDJ3; TRDD3 aligns across 9 bases. Unmatched junction bases numbered 11, after V lost 0 bases and J lost 0 bases. Germline loops: CDR1 GEAIGNYY, CDR2 EKD. The CDR3 runs to 21 residues. The CDR3 loop is CACDTLLGDTGGSWDTRQMFF. In DNA, the CDR3 is TGTGCCTGTGACACCCTACTTGGGGATACGGGTGGCTCCTGGGACACCCGACAGATGTTTTTC.

Points on this clone: This probably arose from a read error, given a far larger clone one base away. The chain links TRDV2 to TRDJ1; 9 bases match TRDD3. Unmatched junction bases numbered 31, after V lost 0 bases and J lost 0 bases. The CDR3 extends over 25 amino acids. Germline loops: CDR1 GEAIGNYY, CDR2 EKD. The CDR3 sequence: CACDTPVSGGSSPSQEANYTDKLIF. Written as DNA, the CDR3 is TGTGCCTGTGACACCCCGGTATCTGGGGGATCATCTCCCAGTCAGGAGGCTAATTACACCGATAAACTCATCTTT.

This clone came up a few times. A far larger clone differs by one base, so this is likely a read error. The same CDR3 is also encoded by other DNA sequences in this sample. This rearrangement joins TRDV2 to TRDJ1, with 11 bases matching TRDD3. CDR1 GEAIGNYY and CDR2 EKD come from the germline V gene. CDR3 size: 18 residues. The CDR3 sequence: CACDTVPVTGGYTDKLIF. CDR3 nucleotides: TGTGCCTGCGACACCGTACCTGTGACTGGGGGATATACCGATAAACTCATCTTT.

This clone was observed a handful of times. A read error is the likely source, as a far larger clone sits one nucleotide away. The sample carries other DNA sequences with the same CDR3. The V gene is TRDV2, the J gene TRDJ1; 9 nucleotides agree with TRDD3. Per the germline V gene, CDR1 is GEAIGNYY and CDR2 is EKD. V lost 4 bases and J lost 0; bases outside the gene matches: 14. This CDR3 contains 18 residues. In DNA form, the CDR3 reads TGTGCCTGTGAGCCGCTCGGGGGGATACCCTCGTACACCGATAAACTCATCTTT. Protein: CACEPLGGIPSYTDKLIF.

Turning to this clone: TCRdb assigns this DNA the protein of a much larger clone, which departs from its translation at residue 12; this likely reflects a read error, and the protein shown comes from translating the DNA. The chain recombines TRDV2 with TRDJ1; the match to TRDD3 covers 8 bases. The CDR3 has 17 amino acids. J gave up 4 bases and V 2 bases, and 14 bases lay outside the gene matches. The V gene's germline CDR1 is GEAIGNYY and CDR2 EKD. The CDR3 spells CACDRVGDQKYNDKLIF. The DNA of the CDR3 is TGTGCCTGTGACAGGGTGGGGGATCAGAAGTACAACGATAAACTCATCTTT.

This clone has a handful of counts. With a far larger clone one base away, a read error is the likely cause. The V gene is TRDV2, the J gene TRDJ1; 8 bases agree with TRDD3. V shed 0 bases, J shed 6 bases, and the junction held 20 bases outside the gene matches. The CDR3 is made up of 19 amino acids. From germline, CDR1 is GEAIGNYY and CDR2 EKD. The CDR3 sequence is CACDTLARTGGVDTNKLIF. CDR3 nucleotide sequence: TGTGCCTGTGACACCCTAGCCCGTACTGGGGGCGTTGATACCAATAAACTCATCTTT.

This clone qualifies as medium-sized. A single base is all that separates this from a far larger clone, so a read error is likely. The rearrangement joins TRDV1 to TRDJ1, with 9 bases that match TRDD3. Germline V gene sequence: CDR1 TSWWSYY, CDR2 QGS. The CDR3 runs to 20 residues. J lost 1 base, V lost 9 bases, and 24 bases had no gene match. The CDR3 here is CALQLRGGYRGGECTDKLIF. The CDR3 DNA sequence: TGTGCTCTCCAGCTACGAGGGGGATACCGGGGAGGGGAATGCACCGATAAACTCATCTTT.

This clone is deemed medium-sized. V gene TRDV2 combines with J gene TRDJ3, with 8 bases fitting TRDD3. The CDR3 consists of 19 residues. Losses at the gene ends were 2 bases for V and 0 bases for J; bases not matched to a gene: 8. Germline-derived CDR1 and CDR2 are GEAIGNYY and EKD. The CDR3 nucleotides are TGTGCCTGTGACAGTACTGGGGGCCGTAGCTCCTGGGACACCCGACAGATGTTTTTC. It specifies CACDSTGGRSSWDTRQMFF.

This clone was seen a handful of times. This chain uses TRDV2 with TRDJ3; 12 bases line up with TRDD3. Germline V gives CDR1 GEAIGNYY, CDR2 EKD. This CDR3 spans 20 amino acids. The ends lost 2 bases at V and 0 bases at J; junction bases unmatched: 7. The CDR3 DNA is TGTGCCTGTGACAAAGTACTGGGGGATACAAGCTCCTGGGACACCCGACAGATGTTTTTC. This codes for CACDKVLGDTSSWDTRQMFF.

Concerning this clone itself: A read error likely explains this, since a far larger clone differs by one base. This same CDR3 is encoded by further DNA sequences in the sample. V usage is TRDV2 and J usage is TRDJ3; 7 positions agree with TRDD3. The CDR3 sequence is 18 residues long. Germline values: CDR1 GEAIGNYY, CDR2 EKD. The CDR3 loop reads CACDTAGGASWDTRQMFF. In DNA, the CDR3 is TGTGCCTGTGACACCGCTGGGGGGGCGTCCTGGGACACCCGGCAGATGTTTTTC.

For this clone: A read error is the likely source, as a far larger clone sits one nucleotide away. V is TRDV2 and J is TRDJ3; TRDD3 matches at 7 bases. There are 17 residues in the CDR3. CDR1 is GEAIGNYY and CDR2 is EKD in the germline V gene. The CDR3 loop is CACDLTGVSRDTRQMFF. Here the CDR3 DNA reads TGTGCCTGTGACCTTACTGGGGTCTCCCGGGACACCCGACAGATGTTTTTC.

This clone turned up a few times. TCRdb has a much larger clone's protein, which differs at residue 14 from the translation of this DNA, likely because of a read error; what is shown is the protein translated from the DNA. This sequence joins TRDV2 and TRDJ1, with 11 bases identical to TRDD3. Germline V gives CDR1 GEAIGNYY, CDR2 EKD. V was clipped by 4 bases and J by 4 bases; unmatched bases: 19. The CDR3 length is 19 residues. This chain's CDR3 is CACDKLGDKGKTYIDKLIF. The CDR3 nucleotides read TGTGCCTGTGATAAACTGGGGGATAAGGGAAAAACGTACATCGATAAACTCATCTTT.